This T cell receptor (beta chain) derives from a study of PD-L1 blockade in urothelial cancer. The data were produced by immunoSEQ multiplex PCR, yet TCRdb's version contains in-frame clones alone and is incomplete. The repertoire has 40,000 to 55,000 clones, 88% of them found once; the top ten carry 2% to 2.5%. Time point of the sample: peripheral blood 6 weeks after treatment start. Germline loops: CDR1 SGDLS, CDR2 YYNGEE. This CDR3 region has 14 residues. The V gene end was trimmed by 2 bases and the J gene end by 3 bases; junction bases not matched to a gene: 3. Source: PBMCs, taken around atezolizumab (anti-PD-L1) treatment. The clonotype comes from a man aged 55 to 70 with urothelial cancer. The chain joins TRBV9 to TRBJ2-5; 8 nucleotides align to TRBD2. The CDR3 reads CASSVSGNEETQYF. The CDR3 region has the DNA TGTGCCAGCAGCGTTAGCGGGAACGAAGAGACCCAGTACTTC. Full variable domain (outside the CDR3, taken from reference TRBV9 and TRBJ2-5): DSGVTQTPKHLITATGQRVTLRCSPRSGDLSVYWYQQSLDQGLQFLIQYYNGEERAKGNILERFSAQQFPDLHSELNLSSLELGDSALYFCASSVSGNEETQYFGPGTRLLVL.